Each of the 30 T cell receptor beta chains below was sequenced from the same sample in a study of T cell repertoires in cytomegalovirus infection. What these receptors recognize is not known. Each CDR3 protein gets one entry after TCRdb re-called the reads with MiXCR. The data hold 650,000 to 850,000 distinct CDR3 sequences, with under 35% observed a single time. The sequenced sample was cultured CD8+ T cells from PBMCs, obtained from culture after CMV antigen stimulation. All receptors derive from a human donor in good health (CMV status not recorded). Some clones in this sample may be carry-over from other donors' samples.

This clonotype was found once. The chain uses TRBV13 and TRBJ1-2; no reliable D call. Trimming removed 0 bases from V and 4 bases from J, with 15 bases in between. CDR3 length equals 16 residues. The germline V gene has CDR1 PRHDT and CDR2 FYEKMQ (reference sequence). The CDR3 nucleotides read TGTGCCAGCAGCTTAGGAGCTTCGGCAGCCGTCTATGGCTACACCTTC. Translated: CASSLGASAAVYGYTF.

The rearrangement uses TRBV29-1 and TRBJ2-1; D remains unclear. This CDR3 spans 15 amino acids. Germline CDR1 and CDR2: SQVTM and ANQGSEA. V gave up 0 bases and J gave up 4 bases, with 13 bases separating them. The CDR3 loop is CSVEDLRLLYNEQFF. The CDR3 DNA is TGCAGCGTTGAAGATCTTAGGCTTCTTTACAATGAGCAGTTCTTC.

This clonotype was seen just once. In DNA, the CDR3 is TGTGCCAGCAGCTTCAATGACAGGGGAAAACTGTTTTTT. It translates to CASSFNDRGKLFF. The rearrangement uses TRBV7-9 and TRBJ1-4; 8 positions match TRBD1. The CDR3 is 13 residues long. V trimming: 3 bases; J trimming: 10 bases; junction bases outside the gene matches: 4. CDR1 is SEHNR and CDR2 is FQNEAQ in the germline V gene (reference sequence).

V usage is TRBV27 and J usage is TRBJ1-1; D is undetermined. V dropped 4 bases and J dropped 7 bases, with 13 bases sitting between them. The CDR3 loop spans 13 amino acids. Germline-derived CDR1 and CDR2 are MNHEY and SMNVEV (reference sequence). CDR3 residues: CASSYGVTFEAFF. CDR3 nucleotides: TGTGCCAGCAGTTATGGAGTGACATTTGAAGCTTTCTTT.

The chain's CDR3 is CASSLSAPATNEKLFF. Here the CDR3 DNA reads TGTGCCAGCAGTTTGTCCGCTCCAGCAACTAATGAAAAACTGTTTTTT. The J gene is TRBJ1-4, the V gene TRBV27; D unclear. Trimming pared 3 bases from V and 0 bases from J, leaving 11 bases between. Germline CDR1 MNHEY, CDR2 SMNVEV (reference sequence). CDR3 length: 16 residues.

The rearrangement links TRBV12-3 or TRBV12-4 to TRBJ2-7; unclear D gene. The CDR3 extends over 12 amino acids. V was clipped by 2 bases and J by 3 bases, with 5 bases between them. The DNA of the CDR3 is TGTGCCAGCAGTTTATTCTTCTACGAGCAGTACTTC. Its translation is CASSLFFYEQYF.

This chain connects TRBV6-1 to TRBJ2-7, with 9 bases that match TRBD1. CDR1 and CDR2 from the germline V gene are MNHNS and SASEGT. V was clipped by 7 bases and J by 3 bases; unmatched bases: 10. The CDR3 totals 15 residues. The CDR3 nucleotides read TGTGCCAGCAACATGGACAGGGGTGCCGACTACGAGCAGTACGTC. Residues: CASNMDRGADYEQYV.

This clonotype was counted a few times. The chain has TRBV7-9 and TRBJ2-3; no reliable D call. This CDR3 has 15 amino acids. Germline loops: CDR1 SEHNR, CDR2 FQNEAQ (reference sequence). Trimming left V 2 bases short and J 1 base short, with 10 bases between. CDR3 in amino acids: CASSLKLTGTDTQYF. The CDR3 DNA sequence: TGTGCCAGCAGCTTAAAGCTAACCGGCACAGATACGCAGTATTTT. The complete variable domain, with remaining parts taken from reference TRBV7-9 and TRBJ2-3, reads DTGVSQNPRHKITKRGQNVTFRCDPISEHNRLYWYRQTLGQGPEFLTYFQNEAQLEKSRLLSDRFSAERPKGSFSTLEIQRTEQGDSAMYLCASSLKLTGTDTQYFGPGTRLTVL.

For the CDR3, the DNA is TGTGCCAGCAGCCCAGGGGGGACTAGTAATGAGCAGTTCTTC. It is translated as CASSPGGTSNEQFF. The rearrangement uses TRBV9 and TRBJ2-1; D might be TRBD2 (8 bases). Germline V lookup: CDR1 SGDLS, CDR2 YYNGEE. The V end lost 4 bases, the J end lost 7 bases, and 15 bases lay between the germline ends. The CDR3 runs to 14 residues.

The genes are TRBV6-1 and TRBJ1-5, with no clear D. Trimming removed 2 bases at V and 10 bases at J, with 15 bases between. The CDR3 length is 14 residues. CDR1 and CDR2 from the germline V gene are MNHNS and SASEGT. CDR3 sequence (DNA): TGTGCCAGCAGTGAAAGGCCGGGGATCATACCCCAGCATTTT. As protein: CASSERPGIIPQHF.

In regard to this clonotype: It may be a read error: a sequence one base away is much more abundant. The V gene is TRBV5-3, the J gene TRBJ2-1; D unclear. TRBV5-3 is designated an ORF whose function remains uncertain. The CDR3 consists of 16 residues. CDR3 loop: CTSSSPPGRTYNEQFF. In nucleotides, the CDR3 is TGTACCAGCAGCTCGCCCCCCGGGCGTACCTACAATGAGCAGTTCTTC.

Comment on this clonotype: One end of the junction is discordant with germline, which a read error may explain. The chain is built from TRBV6-8 and TRBJ1-2, with D tentatively TRBD1 (5 bases). CDR1 is MNHGY and CDR2 is SAAAGT in the germline V gene. The CDR3 covers 10 residues. In DNA form, the CDR3 reads TGTGCCAGCTTCGGGGCTGGCTACCCCTTC. It specifies CASFGAGYPF.

The chain recombines TRBV27 with TRBJ2-1; D might be TRBD2 (5 bases). Trimming cost V 6 bases and J 1 base, with 13 bases left between them. This CDR3 spans 15 amino acids. Germline V gene data show CDR1 as MNHEY and CDR2 as SMNVEV (reference sequence). CDR3 bases: TGTGCCAGCAGATTAACGGACTTATCCTACAATGAGCAGTTCTTC. This gives the protein CASRLTDLSYNEQFF.

The chain links TRBV12-3 or TRBV12-4 to TRBJ1-5, with a weak D call TRBD1 (5 bases). Trimming left V 8 bases short and J 6 bases short, with 11 bases between. The CDR3 has 12 residues. The CDR3 sequence: CASCHQGQPQHF. The CDR3 DNA sequence: TGTGCCAGCTGCCACCAGGGTCAGCCCCAGCATTTT.

This clonotype was found a few times. The CDR3 bases are TGTGCCAGCAGTTGGGACAGGGAGTTCGAAAAACTGTTTTTT. Its translation: CASSWDREFEKLFF. The rearrangement links TRBV27 to TRBJ1-4; 9 positions match TRBD1. Germline trimming cut 4 bases from V and 8 bases from J; bases unmatched to any gene: 5. The CDR3 runs to 14 residues. Germline V CDR1 and CDR2: MNHEY, SMNVEV (reference sequence).

The sample holds a few counts of this clonotype. V gene TRBV27 combines with J gene TRBJ2-1; possibly TRBD2 for D (6 bases). Trimming removed 5 bases at V and 3 bases at J, with 11 bases between. Per the germline V gene, CDR1 is MNHEY and CDR2 is SMNVEV (reference sequence). CDR3 length: 14 residues. Written as DNA, the CDR3 is TGTGCCAGCAGTAAGTCTAGCGTCTACAATGAGCAGTTCTTC. The encoded protein is CASSKSSVYNEQFF.

This clonotype was found many times. This chain uses TRBV6-1 with TRBJ2-5; D is uncertain. Germline assignment: CDR1 MNHNS and CDR2 SASEGT. The CDR3 totals 16 residues. Trimming shortened V by 5 bases and J by 1 base, and 17 bases separated the two germline ends. CDR3 amino acids: CASSFLPGSLQETQYF. CDR3 in DNA: TGTGCCAGCAGTTTCCTACCGGGTAGCCTCCAAGAGACCCAGTACTTC.

The table lists this clonotype with many counts. This chain joins TRBV7-2 and TRBJ2-2; D possibly corresponds to TRBD2 (6 bases). This CDR3 has 15 amino acids. The ends were cut back, 6 bases at V and 1 base at J, with 12 bases in the middle. Germline V gene data show CDR1 as SGHTA and CDR2 as FQGNSA. The CDR3 sequence is CASSPGVLNTGELFF. The CDR3 nucleotides read TGTGCCAGCAGTCCGGGGGTCCTGAACACCGGGGAGCTGTTTTTT.

This clonotype was counted at least ten times. V gene TRBV7-8 combines with J gene TRBJ1-1, with a possible D match to TRBD1 (5 bases). Trimming left V 5 bases short and J 4 bases short, with 20 bases between. The germline V gene encodes CDR1 SGHVS and CDR2 FQNEAQ. The CDR3 has 16 residues. The CDR3 DNA is TGTGCCAGCAGCCCCGGCAGGGTGAAGGTGTTCACTGAAGCTTTCTTT. It translates to CASSPGRVKVFTEAFF.

The rearrangement joins TRBV2 to TRBJ2-1; D is possibly TRBD1 (6 bases). Trimming stripped 8 bases from V and 8 bases from J, with 16 bases between. Germline V gene lookup returns CDR1 SNHLY and CDR2 FYNNEI. The CDR3 length is 13 residues. The CDR3 sequence is CASRRPGVDEQFF. In DNA, the CDR3 is TGTGCCAGCCGAAGGCCAGGGGTCGATGAGCAGTTCTTC.

The gene calls are TRBV18 and TRBJ2-7; TRBD2 matches at 8 bases. The CDR3 length is 14 residues. The V segment lost 3 bases and the J segment 4 bases; nucleotides outside the gene matches: 5. Germline assignment: CDR1 KGHSH and CDR2 LQKENI. The CDR3 DNA sequence: TGTGCCAGCTCACCGGTGCAGCGGGAGTACGAGCAGTACTTC. As protein: CASSPVQREYEQYF.

The J gene is TRBJ2-4, the V gene TRBV5-6; 9 bases agree with TRBD2. This CDR3 contains 17 residues. V shed 3 bases and J 1 base; nucleotides not matched to a gene: 8. Germline V gives CDR1 SGHDT, CDR2 YYEEEE. The CDR3 nucleotides read TGTGCCAGCAGCTCTTTCGCTAGCGGGGAGGCCAAAAACATTCAGTACTTC. This codes for CASSSFASGEAKNIQYF.

This clonotype turned up a few times. V usage is TRBV9 and J usage is TRBJ2-5; 8 bases map to TRBD2. The CDR3 length is 16 residues. The ends lost 0 bases at V and 0 bases at J; junction bases unmatched: 4. Germline V gives CDR1 SGDLS, CDR2 YYNGEE. CDR3 DNA sequence: TGTGCCAGCAGCGTAGAGGCGGGGGGCCACCAAGAGACCCAGTACTTC. Protein: CASSVEAGGHQETQYF.

V usage is TRBV7-9 and J usage is TRBJ2-1, with 7 bases fitting TRBD1. The CDR3 has 16 amino acids. Germline-derived CDR1 and CDR2 are SEHNR and FQNEAQ (reference sequence). J gave up 3 bases and V 6 bases, and 11 bases lay outside the gene matches. Here the CDR3 reads CASRDTQGVLYNEQFF. The CDR3 DNA follows: TGTGCCAGCAGGGATACTCAGGGGGTTCTCTACAATGAGCAGTTCTTC.

V and J are TRBV4-2 and TRBJ2-3; 7 positions match TRBD2. Germline values: CDR1 LGHNA, CDR2 YNFKEQ. The CDR3 extends over 16 amino acids. The trim removed 0 bases at V and 1 base at J, leaving 4 bases unmatched. CDR3 sequence: CASSQDRGGGTDTQYF. CDR3 DNA sequence: TGTGCCAGCAGCCAAGATCGCGGGGGAGGCACAGATACGCAGTATTTT.

This clonotype was seen ten or more times. CDR3 sequence: CASSLAGFLKYNEQFF. Written as DNA, the CDR3 is TGTGCCAGCAGCTTAGCTGGCTTCTTAAAATACAATGAGCAGTTCTTC. This chain links TRBV7-2 with TRBJ2-1; D unclear. The CDR3 length is 16 residues. V lost 0 bases and J lost 4, with 13 bases in between. Germline V gene sequence: CDR1 SGHTA, CDR2 FQGNSA.

In its sample, this clonotype was seen many times. The chain recombines TRBV12-3 or TRBV12-4 with TRBJ1-2; TRBD1 is a possible D gene (5 bases). The CDR3 is 20 residues long. V lost 3 bases and J lost 4, with 30 bases in between. CDR3 DNA: TGTGCCAGCAGTTTTCAACTTCAAAATAACAGGAAGGGAGCCACCTATGGCTACACCTTC. Translated: CASSFQLQNNRKGATYGYTF.

A remark on this clonotype: A much larger clone is a single base away; this may be a read error. The rearrangement uses TRBV12-3 or TRBV12-4 and TRBJ1-2; TRBD1 is a possible D gene (5 bases). The V gene lost 6 bases and the J gene lost 3 bases, with 17 bases spanning the gap. The length of the CDR3 is 15 residues. The CDR3 region has the DNA TGTGCCAGCAGATATAACAAGGGGCGCGACTATGGCTACACCTTC. Translation gives CASRYNKGRDYGYTF.

This clonotype was seen a handful of times. The chain combines TRBV13 with TRBJ2-1; TRBD1 aligns across 12 bases. The V gene's germline CDR1 is PRHDT and CDR2 FYEKMQ (reference sequence). V trimming: 4 bases; J trimming: 8 bases; junction bases outside the gene matches: 6. The CDR3 has 15 amino acids. CDR3 loop: CASSSPGQGADEQFF. In DNA form, the CDR3 reads TGTGCCAGCAGCTCCCCGGGACAGGGGGCCGATGAGCAGTTCTTC.

The chain joins TRBV7-9 to TRBJ2-7; D remains unclear. The V end lost 5 bases, the J end lost 3 bases, and 11 bases lay between the germline ends. This CDR3 region has 13 residues. The germline V gene encodes CDR1 SEHNR and CDR2 FQNEAQ (reference sequence). The CDR3 DNA reads TGTGCCAGCAGCCCACGCCTTAGCTACGAGCAGTACGTC. Amino acids: CASSPRLSYEQYV.